The entry below describes one TCR beta chain. The sample is drawn from a study of radiation and T cells in renal cell carcinoma. Using immunoSEQ multiplex PCR, the repertoire was profiled, and TCRdb retains in-frame clones only, with some absent. Of about 150,000 clones detected, roughly 87% appear once; the ten largest clones hold roughly 13%. The sample's time point: blood 2 weeks post-SBRT. Treatment defined: 15 Gy SBRT to primary tumor, nephrectomy 4 weeks later. This sample comprised blood, obtained from a patient whose treatment included radiotherapy and nephrectomy. The clonotype originates from a woman aged 45-59 years with renal cell carcinoma.

The CDR3 here is CASSLGGLITEAFF. The CDR3 coding sequence is TGCGCCAGCAGCTTAGGGGGTTTGATCACTGAAGCTTTCTTT. The V gene is TRBV5-1, the J gene TRBJ1-1, with a tentative D call TRBD1 (6 bases). V was shortened by 2 bases and J by 4 bases, with 12 bases between the two germline ends. The CDR3 sequence is 14 residues long. Germline V gene data show CDR1 as SGHRS and CDR2 as YFSETQ.